This TCR beta chain was identified in a study of blood T cell repertoires in COVID-19. Study summary: COVID-19 samples, acute and convalescent, were from the United States, Italy and Spain. The analysed material was cDNA or gDNA that came from T cells, B-cell-depleted T cells, or PBMCs.

Original handling: Estimation of nucleated cell counts was performed using reference gene primer amplification. Generated by immunoSEQ multiplex PCR, the TCRdb table keeps only in-frame clones and is missing some. That table supplies the V and J calls and clone size; D and trimming were determined from the DNA. The data hold approximately 210,000 clones, with approximately 85% observed a single time. This CDR3 has 15 residues. Trimming shortened V by 4 bases and J by 0 bases, and 10 bases separated the two germline ends. Looked up from germline, CDR1 is LGHNA and CDR2 is YNFKEQ. This clone was picked up one time.

The source material was peripheral blood. This clonotype originated in a woman between 70 and 85 years old with active or convalescent COVID-19. The V call is TRBV4-2, the J call TRBJ1-5; D is unclear. CDR3 DNA sequence: TGTGCCAGCAGCCTGACGGAGAATAGCAATCAGCCCCAGCATTTT. Amino acid sequence: CASSLTENSNQPQHF.